The 32 T cell receptor beta chains presented below share a single source sample, sequenced in a study of cytomegalovirus exposure and HLA in healthy donors. The PCR made use of 60 Vbeta and 13 Jbeta primers. Libraries were prepared by immunoSEQ multiplex PCR; TCRdb keeps only in-frame clonotypes and omits some of them. The top ten hold about 4.7% of the sample, which has roughly 140,000 clones, 80% seen once. The sample comprised PBMCs. All receptors come from a male donor in good health and CMV-seronegative.

The genes are TRBV28 and TRBJ1-2; no clear D gene. CDR1 is MDHEN, CDR2 SYDVKM, per germline. This CDR3 has 14 amino acids. Trimming pared 2 bases from V and 8 bases from J, leaving 15 bases between. Here the CDR3 reads CASSLQVVNGGYTF. Written as DNA, the CDR3 is TGTGCCAGCAGTTTACAGGTAGTGAATGGAGGCTACACCTTC.

The chain recombines TRBV11-2 with TRBJ1-2, with TRBD1 matching 7 bases. The CDR3 spans 17 residues. V dropped 4 bases and J dropped 6; count of bases not matched to a gene: 17. CDR1 is SGHAT, CDR2 FQNNGV, per germline. Here the CDR3 reads CASSSIRRDRTRHGYTF. CDR3 nucleotide sequence: TGTGCCAGCAGCTCCATACGACGGGACAGAACACGTCATGGCTACACCTTC.

The V gene is TRBV4-2, the J gene TRBJ1-4; D might be TRBD1 (5 bases). Per germline, CDR1 LGHNA and CDR2 YNFKEQ. This CDR3 contains 13 residues. V lost 8 bases to trimming and J lost 4 bases, with 11 bases between them. The CDR3 nucleotides read TGTGCCAGCCGGGGGGACGGTAATGAAAAACTGTTTTTT. It encodes CASRGDGNEKLFF.

The chain has TRBV2 and TRBJ2-5, with a possible D match to TRBD2 (6 bases). Deletions cut 0 bases from V and 5 bases from J, with 19 bases between. The germline gives CDR1 SNHLY, CDR2 FYNNEI. This CDR3 has 17 amino acids. CDR3 region: CASSEAQFGGGGETQYF. The CDR3 bases are TGTGCCAGCAGTGAAGCGCAGTTTGGGGGAGGAGGGGAGACCCAGTACTTC.

This chain connects TRBV7-8 to TRBJ2-1, with 8 bases aligning to TRBD2. Germline V lookup: CDR1 SGHVS, CDR2 FQNEAQ. V shed 3 bases, J shed 2 bases, and the junction held 9 bases outside the gene matches. The CDR3 is made up of 17 amino acids. DNA for the CDR3: TGTGCCAGCAGCTTCGGGCGGGGGGTCTCGACCTACAATGAGCAGTTCTTC. Protein sequence: CASSFGRGVSTYNEQFF.

V usage is TRBV5-1 and J usage is TRBJ2-2; TRBD1 is a possible D gene (5 bases). This CDR3 region has 15 residues. The germline V gene has CDR1 SGHRS and CDR2 YFSETQ. V lost 4 bases, J lost 0 bases, and 10 bases lay in between. The CDR3: CASSETVTNTGELFF. The CDR3 DNA reads TGCGCCAGCAGCGAGACAGTTACGAACACCGGGGAGCTGTTTTTT. Full variable domain (missing parts from reference TRBV5-1 and TRBJ2-2): KAGVTQTPRYLIKTRGQQVTLSCSPISGHRSVSWYQQTPGQGLQFLFEYFSETQRNKGNFPGRFSGRQFSNSRSEMNVSTLELGDSALYLCASSETVTNTGELFFGEGSRLTVL.

V usage is TRBV27 and J usage is TRBJ2-7, with a possible D match to TRBD1 (6 bases). The length of the CDR3 is 12 residues. The germline V gene has CDR1 MNHEY and CDR2 SMNVEV (reference sequence). V was cut by 5 bases and J by 3 bases, with 8 bases left in between. CDR3 region: CASSPTGYEQYF. CDR3 sequence (DNA): TGTGCCAGCAGTCCGACAGGCTACGAGCAGTACTTC.

V is TRBV9 and J is TRBJ2-2; possible D gene TRBD2, 6 bases. Trimming left V 10 bases short and J 4 bases short, with 11 bases between. The CDR3 is 12 amino acids. Germline V gene lookup returns CDR1 SGDLS and CDR2 YYNGEE. CDR3 DNA: TGTGCCGGGCAGGAGGGCACCGGGGAGCTGTTTTTT. This encodes CAGQEGTGELFF.

The chain employs TRBV6-5 and TRBJ2-7; 7 nucleotides match TRBD1. V gave up 2 bases and J gave up 3 bases; unmatched junction bases: 7. CDR1 is MNHEY, CDR2 SVGAGI, per germline. The CDR3 is made up of 15 amino acids. The CDR3 DNA reads TGTGCCAGCAGTTACGGGCGGACAGGCCTCTACGAGCAGTACTTC. Protein product: CASSYGRTGLYEQYF.

The genes are TRBV7-9 and TRBJ1-5; 11 bases line up with TRBD1. Germline V gene data show CDR1 as SEHNR and CDR2 as FQNEAQ (reference sequence). The CDR3 contains 15 residues. The junction had 5 bases not matched to a gene; V was cut back by 5 bases and J by 5 bases. CDR3: CASSPPGQGDQPQHF. Written as DNA, the CDR3 is TGTGCCAGCAGCCCGCCGGGACAGGGGGATCAGCCCCAGCATTTT.

A single count supports this clone. The chain links TRBV7-8 to TRBJ2-2, with D possibly being TRBD2 (7 bases). CDR1 and CDR2 from the germline V gene are SGHVS and FQNEAQ. V dropped 4 bases and J dropped 0 bases, with 15 bases sitting between them. There are 17 residues in the CDR3. The CDR3 region is CASSSPGGRANTGELFF. The CDR3, as DNA: TGTGCCAGCAGCTCCCCGGGGGGCAGGGCGAACACCGGGGAGCTGTTTTTT.

This clone occurred a few times. The chain carries TRBV2 and TRBJ2-3, with a possible D match to TRBD2 (6 bases). V dropped 6 bases and J dropped 2 bases, with 24 bases sitting between them. This CDR3 contains 18 residues. Germline values: CDR1 SNHLY, CDR2 FYNNEI. CDR3 DNA: TGTGCCAGCAGAATGGGCCCCCGGGCTGGAGGGTACACAGATACGCAGTATTTT. Translating gives CASRMGPRAGGYTDTQYF.

This clone has a handful of counts. V and J are TRBV5-1 and TRBJ2-4; TRBD2 is a possible D gene (5 bases). The CDR3 is 17 amino acids. Germline lookup yields CDR1 SGHRS and CDR2 YFSETQ. V lost 0 bases, J lost 0 bases, and 13 bases lay in between. The chain's CDR3 is CASSLGPRALAKNIQYF. CDR3 nucleotides: TGCGCCAGCAGCTTGGGTCCGAGGGCTTTAGCCAAAAACATTCAGTACTTC.

The chain employs TRBV5-1 and TRBJ2-7; 8 bases map to TRBD2. Germline V gives CDR1 SGHRS, CDR2 YFSETQ. The CDR3 covers 15 residues. V trimming: 1 base; J trimming: 7 bases; junction bases outside the gene matches: 10. This CDR3 reads CASSLRGGGSREQYF. CDR3 coding DNA: TGCGCCAGCAGCTTGAGGGGCGGGGGGTCCAGAGAGCAGTACTTC.

J is TRBJ2-5 and V is TRBV5-6; D is perhaps TRBD2 (6 bases). Germline assignment: CDR1 SGHDT and CDR2 YYEEEE. V shed 2 bases and J shed 3 bases, with 14 bases lying between them. This CDR3 comprises 15 residues. The CDR3 loop is CASSFFQRVKETQYF. The DNA for the CDR3 is TGTGCCAGCAGCTTCTTTCAGCGGGTAAAAGAGACCCAGTACTTC.

This chain uses TRBV6-5 with TRBJ1-6; D is uncertain. Trimming removed 7 bases from V and 3 bases from J, with 7 bases in between. Germline CDR1 MNHEY, CDR2 SVGAGI. The CDR3 sequence is 13 residues long. CDR3 sequence: CASKESYNSPLHF. The CDR3 DNA reads as TGTGCCAGCAAGGAGAGCTATAATTCACCCCTCCACTTT.

The V and J genes are TRBV7-2 and TRBJ1-2; 7 positions match TRBD1. The CDR3 spans 13 residues. CDR1 and CDR2 from the germline V gene are SGHTA and FQGNSA. V trimming: 3 bases; J trimming: 7 bases; junction bases outside the gene matches: 5. The CDR3 DNA reads TGTGCCAGCAGCTTCCGGGACAGTATTGGCTACACCTTC. Protein sequence: CASSFRDSIGYTF. Based on the CDR3 plus reference TRBV7-2 and TRBJ1-2, the full variable domain is GAGVSQSPSNKVTEKGKDVELRCDPISGHTALYWYRQSLGQGLEFLIYFQGNSAPDKSGLPSDRFSAERTGGSVSTLTIQRTQQEDSAVYLCASSFRDSIGYTFGSGTRLTVV.

This chain uses TRBV6-1 with TRBJ2-1; D is unresolved. Germline lookup yields CDR1 MNHNS and CDR2 SASEGT. The CDR3 has 14 residues. Trimming removed 6 bases at V and 8 bases at J, with 17 bases between. CDR3 region: CASSGPRLDDEQFF. The CDR3 DNA sequence: TGTGCCAGCAGCGGCCCGCGACTTGATGATGAGCAGTTCTTC.

The chain recombines TRBV10-3 with TRBJ2-3; TRBD2 is a possible D gene (6 bases). Trimming left V 8 bases short and J 5 bases short, with 17 bases between. Germline loops: CDR1 ENHRY, CDR2 SYGVKD. CDR3 length: 14 amino acids. The CDR3 loop is CAISVGPEGDTQYF. In nucleotides, the CDR3 is TGTGCCATCTCGGTGGGCCCGGAGGGAGATACGCAGTATTTT.

This rearrangement joins TRBV5-1 to TRBJ1-1, with 9 positions matching TRBD1. Trimming took 7 bases from V and 3 from J; bases not matched to a gene: 13. Germline CDR1 SGHRS, CDR2 YFSETQ. The CDR3 extends over 16 amino acids. In DNA form, the CDR3 reads TGCGCCAGCTGTCGGGGGACAGGGAGGTTGGACACTGAAGCTTTCTTT. Translated: CASCRGTGRLDTEAFF.

The V call is TRBV4-1, the J call TRBJ1-1, with D possibly matching TRBD1 (5 bases). Germline V gene sequence: CDR1 MGHRA, CDR2 YSYEKL. V lost 4 bases, J lost 1 base, and 25 bases lay in between. The CDR3 is 19 residues long. In nucleotides, the CDR3 is TGCGCCAGCAGCCGGCATGGGGGGGGGAGAGAGCCAACGAACACTGAAGCTTTCTTT. It specifies CASSRHGGGREPTNTEAFF.

This clone was seen a few times. The CDR3 loop is CASSIQGTYNEQFF. CDR3 nucleotide sequence: TGTGCCAGTAGTATCCAGGGGACATACAATGAGCAGTTCTTC. J is TRBJ2-1 and V is TRBV19; D is perhaps TRBD1 (6 bases). CDR1 and CDR2 from the germline V gene are LNHDA and SQIVND (reference sequence). V was trimmed by 3 bases and J by 4 bases, leaving 10 bases between them. The CDR3 totals 14 residues.

CDR3 in amino acids: CATTQTGFYGYTF. CDR3 DNA: TGTGCCACCACTCAGACAGGGTTCTATGGCTACACCTTC. The chain uses TRBV6-5 and TRBJ1-2, with 7 bases lining up with TRBD1. This CDR3 comprises 13 residues. V shed 10 bases, J shed 4 bases, and the junction held 9 bases outside the gene matches. CDR1 is MNHEY, CDR2 SVGAGI, per germline.

The chain joins TRBV27 to TRBJ1-2; the D gene is possibly TRBD1 (6 bases). Deletions cut 5 bases from V and 6 bases from J, with 10 bases between. The length of the CDR3 is 12 residues. Germline loops: CDR1 MNHEY, CDR2 SMNVEV (reference sequence). DNA of the CDR3: TGTGCCAGCAGTAAACAGGGAAATGGCTACACCTTC. It yields the protein CASSKQGNGYTF.

The chain combines TRBV18 with TRBJ1-5, with D possibly being TRBD1 (5 bases). CDR1 and CDR2 from the germline V gene are KGHSH and LQKENI. Trimming cost V 5 bases and J 1 base, with 6 bases left between them. The CDR3 covers 13 residues. For the CDR3, the DNA is TGTGCCAGCTCATCAGGGAGCAATCAGCCCCAGCATTTT. It yields the protein CASSSGSNQPQHF.

The chain links TRBV27 to TRBJ2-5; D might be TRBD2 (6 bases). CDR1 and CDR2 (germline): MNHEY, SMNVEV (reference sequence). There are 14 residues in the CDR3. Trimming pared 4 bases from V and 5 bases from J, leaving 14 bases between. The CDR3 is CASSSGLSSETQYF. The CDR3 nucleotides are TGTGCCAGCAGTTCGGGACTCTCATCCGAGACCCAGTACTTC.

The chain uses TRBV7-9 and TRBJ2-7; 8 bases agree with TRBD1. The CDR3 totals 14 residues. Germline V lookup: CDR1 SEHNR, CDR2 FQNEAQ (reference sequence). Trimming at V came to 3 bases and at J to 1 base, leaving 2 bases not matched to a gene. Written as DNA, the CDR3 is TGTGCCAGCAGCTTCGGGACAGGATCCTACGAGCAGTACTTC. Translated: CASSFGTGSYEQYF.

The DNA of the CDR3 is TGTGCCAGCAGCTTAGGGACAGCTTCCTACGAGCAGTACTTC. Encoded protein: CASSLGTASYEQYF. This chain connects TRBV7-6 to TRBJ2-7; D perhaps matches TRBD1 (6 bases). V gave up 1 base and J gave up 1 base, with 8 bases separating them. This CDR3 has 14 amino acids. Germline V gene data show CDR1 as SGHVS and CDR2 as FNYEAQ.

The V call is TRBV11-2, the J call TRBJ2-7, with 8 positions matching TRBD2. In germline, CDR1 is SGHAT, CDR2 FQNNGV. Losses at the gene ends were 5 bases for V and 6 bases for J; bases not matched to a gene: 15. CDR3 length: 16 amino acids. CDR3 in DNA: TGTGCCAGCAGCCCCCGGACTAGCTCCCCACCTTCCGAGCAGTACTTC. This translates into CASSPRTSSPPSEQYF.

The chain employs TRBV5-6 and TRBJ1-2; D is possibly TRBD1 (5 bases). Trimming cost V 4 bases and J 7 bases, with 20 bases left between them. The CDR3 runs 15 residues. Germline V lookup: CDR1 SGHDT, CDR2 YYEEEE. CDR3 residues: CASSRQQVYRVGYTF. DNA of the CDR3: TGTGCCAGCAGCCGACAACAGGTTTATAGGGTTGGCTACACCTTC.

This clone was seen only once. This chain links TRBV27 with TRBJ2-1; 7 nucleotides align to TRBD1. The CDR3 is 14 amino acids. CDR1 MNHEY and CDR2 SMNVEV come from the germline V gene (reference sequence). V lost 5 bases, J lost 6 bases, and 7 bases stayed unmatched. CDR3: CASSLPTGSNEQFF. The CDR3 DNA is TGTGCCAGCAGTCTTCCGACAGGGTCCAATGAGCAGTTCTTC.

This chain uses TRBV9 with TRBJ1-2, with D possibly TRBD1 on 5 matching bases. V lost 8 bases, J lost 3 bases, and 11 bases lay in between. CDR3 length: 12 residues. CDR1 is SGDLS, CDR2 YYNGEE, per germline. In nucleotides, the CDR3 is TGTGCCAGTCGGTTAGGGGACTATGGCTACACCTTC. Translation: CASRLGDYGYTF.